Following are 9 T cell receptor beta chains from one sample sequenced in a study of PD-L1 blockade in urothelial cancer. Method: immunoSEQ multiplex PCR; TCRdb's copy keeps in-frame clones and lacks some. The sample yields approximately 26,000 clones, less than 90% seen once. This specimen was PBMCs, taken around atezolizumab (anti-PD-L1) treatment. The receptors derive from a man in his 60s with urothelial cancer.

This chain links TRBV5-4 with TRBJ1-2; D is unresolved. The germline V and J ends were trimmed by 0 bases and 6 bases, with 6 bases remaining between them. Germline V gene data show CDR1 as SGHNT and CDR2 as YYREEE (reference sequence). This CDR3 is 12 amino acids long. This chain's CDR3 is CASSLGLDGYTF. In DNA form, the CDR3 reads TGTGCCAGCAGCTTGGGGCTAGATGGCTACACCTTC.

This chain uses TRBV30 with TRBJ2-5; D gene unclear. This CDR3 contains 15 residues. With 0 bases removed from V and 1 base from J, the gap between germline ends came to 12 bases. CDR1 is GTSNPN, CDR2 SVGIG, per germline (reference sequence). In nucleotides, the CDR3 is TGTGCCTGGAGTGTCCAAGGCAGGATCCAAGAGACCCAGTACTTC. Amino acid sequence: CAWSVQGRIQETQYF.

The genes are TRBV18 and TRBJ2-3; maybe TRBD1 (5 bases). Germline CDR1 and CDR2: KGHSH and LQKENI. CDR3 length equals 13 residues. V lost 3 bases to trimming and J lost 6 bases, with 10 bases between them. This CDR3 is CASSPRSGDTQYF. Written as DNA, the CDR3 is TGTGCCAGCTCACCCAGGTCAGGGGATACGCAGTATTTT.

The chain uses TRBV6-5 and TRBJ1-4; D uncertain. V lost 2 bases and J lost 0, with 7 bases in between. This CDR3 has 15 amino acids. Germline loops: CDR1 MNHEY, CDR2 SVGAGI. The CDR3 is CASSYGSATNEKLFF. The CDR3, as DNA: TGTGCCAGCAGTTACGGGAGTGCAACTAATGAAAAACTGTTTTTT.

V gene TRBV7-2 combines with J gene TRBJ1-3, with D tentatively TRBD1 (5 bases). V lost 5 bases to trimming and J lost 0 bases, with 8 bases between them. CDR1 SGHTA and CDR2 FQGNSA come from the germline V gene. This CDR3 region has 14 residues. The CDR3 spells CASSPGLSGNTIYF. In nucleotides, the CDR3 is TGTGCCAGCAGCCCGGGACTCTCTGGAAACACCATATATTTT.

The rearrangement uses TRBV5-1 and TRBJ2-2; TRBD2 matches 9 bases. CDR3 length: 14 amino acids. The germline CDR1 and CDR2 sequences are SGHRS and YFSETQ. Germline trimming cut 4 bases from V and 3 bases from J; bases unmatched to any gene: 1. CDR3 residues: CASSAGGDTGELFF. The CDR3 DNA reads TGCGCCAGCAGCGCGGGAGGGGACACCGGGGAGCTGTTTTTT.

The chain links TRBV27 to TRBJ2-5, with D maybe TRBD2 (6 bases). V was shortened by 2 bases and J by 2 bases, with 12 bases between the two germline ends. The CDR3 has 15 amino acids. CDR1 and CDR2 (germline): MNHEY, SMNVEV (reference sequence). CDR3 in DNA: TGTGCCAGCAGTTTAAGTGCCGGGAGACAAGAGACCCAGTACTTC. Translated, it gives CASSLSAGRQETQYF.

The CDR3 DNA sequence: TGTGCCAGCAGTTACTTAGGACAGGGTAACGAGCAGTACTTC. This gives the protein CASSYLGQGNEQYF. This chain links TRBV6-5 with TRBJ2-7; 8 nucleotides line up with TRBD1. Germline V gene data show CDR1 as MNHEY and CDR2 as SVGAGI. This CDR3 has 14 amino acids. V was pared by 1 base and J by 5 bases, with 4 bases of the junction left unmatched.

The chain is built from TRBV11-2 and TRBJ1-1; D is undetermined. This CDR3 contains 14 residues. Looked up from germline, CDR1 is SGHAT and CDR2 is FQNNGV. V lost 0 bases, J lost 2 bases, and 7 bases lay in between. CDR3 nucleotide sequence: TGTGCCAGCAGCTTAGATCTCGGTAACACTGAAGCTTTCTTT. Translating it yields CASSLDLGNTEAFF.